The table lists the clone carrying this TCR beta chain with a few counts. What it recognizes is unknown. Germline V gives CDR1 SQVTM, CDR2 ANQGSEA. CDR3 length equals 13 residues. V was pared by 4 bases and J by 3 bases, with 13 bases between. This specimen comes from a study of beta chain features in type 1 diabetes. Study summary: The study found patients and healthy donors alike in age, gender and cell yields. Overall study results and limits: People with Type 1 diabetes carried modestly yet significantly shorter TCRB CDR3s in all four CD4+ subsets.

Naive, central memory, regulatory and stem cell-like memory cells within the CD4+ compartment were sorted using CD45RO/CCR7/CD25/CD127/CD95/CD27. Once sorted, every population was more than 95% pure. Reverse transcription of all isolated RNA meant that expressed TCRB transcripts were sequenced. Mean read depth for naive, central memory and regulatory T cell samples was approximately 3.57 million reads. Clones were sequenced by immunoSEQ multiplex PCR, and TCRdb holds only the in-frame ones, with some missing. This table holds some 330,000 clones, over 9.5% found once. The receptor was isolated from a woman under 30 with type 1 diabetes. The gene calls are TRBV29-1 and TRBJ2-7, with a tentative D call TRBD1 (6 bases). Material: naive CD4+ T cells from blood. CDR3 bases: TGCAGCGTTGTAGGGGGAGTCGGCTACGAGCAGTACTTC. Its translation is CSVVGGVGYEQYF.